This T cell receptor (beta chain) emerged from a study of regulatory T cells in long-lasting Graves disease. This sample's time point: newly diagnosed GD, antithyroid drugs for less than 3 months. PBMCs provided the RNA from which the TCR library was made. At least ten counts were recorded for this clonotype. Library construction for TCR beta used iRepertoire HTBI primers and Arm-PCR of CDR3 regions. TCRdb re-analysed the multiplex PCR reads in MiXCR, keeping a single row per CDR3 protein. The sample includes 440,000 or so distinct CDR3 sequences, 15% seen only once; the top ten take approximately 15%. The data were also submitted as part of a second study, on T cells in Graves' hyperthyroidism and ophthalmopathy.

The TCR originated in a woman in her thirties with Graves disease. Material: peripheral blood mononuclear cells (PBMCs), obtained at new diagnosis, from a patient treated with antithyroid drugs.

DNA for the CDR3: TGTGCCAGCAGCGTAGACCAGGGCAATCAGCCCCAGCATTTT. Translated: CASSVDQGNQPQHF. This chain connects TRBV9 to TRBJ1-5; D is undetermined. The CDR3 covers 14 residues. V was clipped by 0 bases and J by 2 bases, with 6 bases between them. Germline V lookup: CDR1 SGDLS, CDR2 YYNGEE.